Below, 29 T cell receptor beta chains from the same sample are listed, as sequenced in a study of T cell responses to AZD1222 COVID-19 vaccine. Assay: immunoSEQ multiplex PCR; the TCRdb copy retains only in-frame clones and omits some. The sample consists of around 100,000 clones, about 89% of them appearing once. The sample consisted of peripheral blood, taken 28 days after the second AZD1222 dose. The receptor source for this set is an adult who received the AZD1222 COVID-19 vaccine.

The sample holds one count of this clone. CDR3 in amino acids: CARRPISSTDTQYF. CDR3 in DNA: TGTGCCAGACGACCTATTTCATCAACAGATACGCAGTATTTT. V is TRBV2 and J is TRBJ2-3; D unresolved. This CDR3 is 14 amino acids long. V was cut by 9 bases and J by 3 bases, with 16 bases left in between. Germline V gene data show CDR1 as SNHLY and CDR2 as FYNNEI.

The chain has TRBV5-1 and TRBJ2-1, with 11 bases matching TRBD2. The germline gives CDR1 SGHRS, CDR2 YFSETQ. This CDR3 spans 18 amino acids. Trimming at V came to 4 bases and at J to 2 bases, leaving 11 bases not matched to a gene. CDR3 coding DNA: TGCGCCAGCAGCAGAGGTAGCGGGAGGGCCCGGACCTACAATGAGCAGTTCTTC. It specifies CASSRGSGRARTYNEQFF.

The V and J genes are TRBV11-3 and TRBJ2-7, with a weak D call TRBD1 (6 bases). Per the germline V gene, CDR1 is SGHNT and CDR2 is YENEEA. The CDR3 length is 15 residues. V shed 3 bases and J shed 0 bases, with 12 bases lying between them. For the CDR3, the DNA is TGTGCCAGCAGCTTCCAATCAGGGGACTCCTACGAGCAGTACTTC. Residues: CASSFQSGDSYEQYF.

The chain employs TRBV5-1 and TRBJ1-2; the match to TRBD1 covers 10 bases. The V and J ends lost 0 bases and 2 bases, in that order; junction bases with no gene match: 4. This CDR3 is 16 amino acids long. CDR1 SGHRS and CDR2 YFSETQ come from the germline V gene. The CDR3 DNA is TGCGCCAGCAGCTTGGGACAGGGGGCGATCAACTATGGCTACACCTTC. Residues: CASSLGQGAINYGYTF.

The chain uses TRBV12-3 or TRBV12-4 and TRBJ1-6, with D uncertain. This CDR3 comprises 12 residues. V lost 2 bases and J lost 9, with 5 bases in between. Written as DNA, the CDR3 is TGTGCCAGCAGTTTATGGCGTTCACCCCTCCACTTT. Its protein is CASSLWRSPLHF.

V and J are TRBV7-9 and TRBJ2-7; D gene ambiguous. Germline-derived CDR1 and CDR2 are SEHNR and FQNEAQ (reference sequence). Trimming removed 5 bases from V and 7 bases from J, with 9 bases in between. The CDR3 contains 11 residues. The CDR3 loop reads CASSDRREQYF. CDR3 in DNA: TGTGCCAGCAGCGACCGGCGGGAGCAGTACTTC.

The chain recombines TRBV28 with TRBJ1-2, with 12 bases fitting TRBD1. The germline CDR1 and CDR2 sequences are MDHEN and SYDVKM. The V segment lost 8 bases and the J segment 7 bases; nucleotides outside the gene matches: 17. There are 17 residues in the CDR3. This CDR3 reads CASGGTQGQGAKSGYTF. CDR3 coding DNA: TGTGCCAGCGGAGGGACTCAGGGACAGGGGGCCAAGAGTGGCTACACCTTC.

The chain uses TRBV7-3 and TRBJ2-1, with 11 bases aligning to TRBD2. Unmatched junction bases numbered 2, after V lost 2 bases and J lost 8 bases. This CDR3 comprises 14 residues. The germline CDR1 and CDR2 sequences are SGHTA and FQGTGA. The CDR3 coding sequence is TGTGCCAGCAGCTTAGGGACTAGCGGTGATGAGCAGTTCTTC. Translating it yields CASSLGTSGDEQFF.

Turning to this clone: Other DNA sequences in this sample translate to the same CDR3. The chain joins TRBV9 to TRBJ2-5; possible D gene TRBD2, 6 bases. Trimming removed 0 bases at V and 4 bases at J, with 10 bases between. Germline V gene data show CDR1 as SGDLS and CDR2 as YYNGEE. The CDR3 is 14 residues long. The CDR3 sequence is CASSVGPGGETQYF. CDR3 coding DNA: TGTGCCAGCAGCGTAGGCCCCGGGGGAGAGACCCAGTACTTC.

The chain has TRBV3-1 (or the pseudogene TRBV3-2) and TRBJ1-3, with D perhaps matching TRBD1 (5 bases). Trimming removed 1 base at V and 6 bases at J, with 10 bases between. The CDR3 has 14 residues. Germline V gives CDR1 LGHDT, CDR2 YNNKEL (reference sequence). The CDR3 loop reads CASSQGQIPNTIYF. CDR3 DNA sequence: TGTGCCAGCAGCCAAGGACAGATCCCAAACACCATATATTTT.

The chain is built from TRBV25-1 and TRBJ2-5; the D is unclear. Germline loops: CDR1 MGHDK, CDR2 SYGVNS. The CDR3 has 12 amino acids. CDR3 DNA: TGTGCTCTAGAGTGCTGGCAAGAGACCCAGTACTTC. Its translation: CALECWQETQYF.

The chain has TRBV3-1 (or the pseudogene TRBV3-2) and TRBJ1-5, with a possible D match to TRBD1 (6 bases). The V and J ends lost 1 base and 0 bases respectively, with 10 bases between them. The CDR3 is 16 residues long. The V gene's germline CDR1 is LGHDT and CDR2 YNNKEL (reference sequence). CDR3 nucleotide sequence: TGTGCCAGCAGCCAAGGGGGGCTTTATAGCAATCAGCCCCAGCATTTT. It is translated as CASSQGGLYSNQPQHF.

The chain combines TRBV19 with TRBJ1-6; no clear D. CDR1 and CDR2 (germline): LNHDA, SQIVND (reference sequence). V lost 7 bases, J lost 13 bases, and 20 bases lay in between. The CDR3 length is 14 residues. As DNA, the CDR3 is TGTGCCAGTACCACACCCGGCCCAAGCGCTCCCCTCCACTTT. Translating it yields CASTTPGPSAPLHF.

V usage is TRBV18 and J usage is TRBJ2-7; TRBD1 agrees at 7 bases. Germline CDR1 and CDR2: KGHSH and LQKENI. Trimming at V came to 3 bases and at J to 1 base, leaving 6 bases not matched to a gene. The CDR3 has 15 residues. The CDR3 sequence: CASSPRTGVSYEQYF. The CDR3 nucleotides read TGTGCCAGCTCACCCCGCACAGGGGTGTCCTACGAGCAGTACTTC.

The rearrangement links TRBV27 to TRBJ2-5; D possibly corresponds to TRBD1 (6 bases). The germline V and J ends were trimmed by 4 bases and 5 bases, with 17 bases remaining between them. Germline lookup yields CDR1 MNHEY and CDR2 SMNVEV (reference sequence). The CDR3 is made up of 15 amino acids. The CDR3 here is CASSSGTYRGETQYF. Here the CDR3 DNA reads TGTGCCAGCAGTTCAGGGACCTATAGGGGGGAGACCCAGTACTTC.

The CDR3 spells CASSFQGNTEAFF. The CDR3 nucleotides read TGTGCCAGCAGCTTTCAGGGGAACACTGAAGCTTTCTTT. This sequence joins TRBV7-9 and TRBJ1-1; D might be TRBD1 (5 bases). The V end lost 3 bases, the J end lost 1 base, and 6 bases lay between the germline ends. The CDR3 extends over 13 amino acids. The germline CDR1 and CDR2 sequences are SEHNR and FQNEAQ (reference sequence).

The chain uses TRBV4-1 and TRBJ2-7; the match to TRBD2 covers 10 bases. Germline assignment: CDR1 MGHRA and CDR2 YSYEKL. With V trimmed by 4 bases and J by 3 bases, 9 bases remained unmatched. The CDR3 covers 16 residues. CDR3 bases: TGCGCCAGCAGCCCGCTGGGGGCTAGCGGGAGCTACGAGCAGTACTTC. Its translation is CASSPLGASGSYEQYF.

This clone was detected only once. The chain carries TRBV6-1 and TRBJ1-2; D remains unclear. There are 15 residues in the CDR3. Deletions cut 0 bases from V and 4 bases from J, with 12 bases between. Looked up from germline, CDR1 is MNHNS and CDR2 is SASEGT. The CDR3 sequence: CASSEAHSTLYGYTF. As DNA, the CDR3 is TGTGCCAGCAGTGAAGCGCATTCCACACTCTATGGCTACACCTTC.

V usage is TRBV4-2 and J usage is TRBJ2-1; 7 nucleotides line up with TRBD2. Germline values: CDR1 LGHNA, CDR2 YNFKEQ. V lost 1 base, J lost 6 bases, and 6 bases stayed unmatched. CDR3 size: 15 residues. CDR3 nucleotides: TGTGCCAGCAGCCAAGGGGGGGGTGAACTCAATGAGCAGTTCTTC. Translated, it gives CASSQGGGELNEQFF.

The chain carries TRBV6-2 or TRBV6-3 and TRBJ1-1, with 8 bases identical to TRBD1. With 3 bases clipped from V and 0 bases from J, the junction kept 9 bases outside the gene matches. CDR1 is MNHEY and CDR2 is SVGEGT in the germline V gene. The CDR3 length is 17 residues. In DNA form, the CDR3 reads TGTGCCAGCAGTTATAGGCTGGGACAGGCCTTGAACACTGAAGCTTTCTTT. It codes for CASSYRLGQALNTEAFF.

V usage is TRBV28 and J usage is TRBJ2-7; 8 positions agree with TRBD1. V lost 3 bases and J lost 1; bases outside the gene matches: 14. CDR1 MDHEN and CDR2 SYDVKM come from the germline V gene. The CDR3 is 18 amino acids. The DNA of the CDR3 is TGTGCCAGCAGTTTGTCGGTGACAGGGGAGGAAAGTTCCTACGAGCAGTACTTC. Translated: CASSLSVTGEESSYEQYF.

V gene TRBV27 combines with J gene TRBJ2-7; perhaps TRBD1 as D (5 bases). Germline V gene data show CDR1 as MNHEY and CDR2 as SMNVEV (reference sequence). The V and J ends lost 6 bases and 2 bases respectively, with 8 bases between them. The CDR3 runs 12 residues. The CDR3 loop is CASRDRAYEQYF. The CDR3 nucleotides are TGTGCCAGCAGAGACAGAGCCTACGAGCAGTACTTC.

This chain uses TRBV7-2 with TRBJ2-7, with TRBD1 identical over 9 bases. Germline trimming cut 1 base from V and 6 bases from J; bases unmatched to any gene: 4. CDR1 is SGHTA, CDR2 FQGNSA, per germline. This CDR3 has 14 residues. The CDR3 bases are TGTGCCAGCAGCTTAGTGGGACAGGGTAGCGAGCAGTACTTC. Translation gives CASSLVGQGSEQYF.

V is TRBV29-1 and J is TRBJ2-1; D unclear. Germline lookup yields CDR1 SQVTM and CDR2 ANQGSEA. CDR3 length equals 13 residues. Trimming took 1 base from V and 5 from J, leaving 9 bases between them. The CDR3 sequence: CSVEGSTNNEQFF. In DNA, the CDR3 is TGCAGCGTTGAAGGTAGCACCAACAATGAGCAGTTCTTC.

V is TRBV7-3 and J is TRBJ2-3, with D hard to call. V gave up 4 bases and J gave up 5 bases, with 13 bases separating them. The CDR3 has 14 amino acids. Germline lookup yields CDR1 SGHTA and CDR2 FQGTGA. CDR3 sequence (DNA): TGTGCCAGCAGCTCCCCGATGACGGGAGATACGCAGTATTTT. Translated: CASSSPMTGDTQYF.

This chain connects TRBV10-1 to TRBJ2-5; a weak D match, TRBD2 (7 bases). V was shortened by 0 bases and J by 0 bases, with 14 bases between the two germline ends. CDR3 length: 17 residues. The germline CDR1 and CDR2 sequences are WNHNN and SYGVQD (reference sequence). The CDR3 protein is CASSESTRGAYQETQYF. CDR3 nucleotide sequence: TGCGCCAGCAGTGAGTCGACCCGGGGGGCCTACCAAGAGACCCAGTACTTC.

The genes are TRBV5-1 and TRBJ2-2; 8 bases are a match to TRBD1. The CDR3 sequence is 16 residues long. With 4 bases clipped from V and 1 base from J, the junction kept 6 bases outside the gene matches. In germline, CDR1 is SGHRS, CDR2 YFSETQ. This CDR3 reads CASSLIGQGNTGELFF. CDR3 in DNA: TGCGCCAGCAGCCTGATCGGACAGGGGAACACCGGGGAGCTGTTTTTT. Drawing the rest from reference TRBV5-1 and TRBJ2-2, the complete variable domain is KAGVTQTPRYLIKTRGQQVTLSCSPISGHRSVSWYQQTPGQGLQFLFEYFSETQRNKGNFPGRFSGRQFSNSRSEMNVSTLELGDSALYLCASSLIGQGNTGELFFGEGSRLTVL.

The CDR3 sequence: CAIRAGQGYNEQFF. CDR3 nucleotide sequence: TGTGCCATCAGGGCCGGACAGGGATACAATGAGCAGTTCTTC. The J gene is TRBJ2-1, the V gene TRBV10-3; 8 bases fit TRBD1. The CDR3 runs 14 residues. V was pared by 6 bases and J by 4 bases, with 5 bases of the junction left unmatched. Germline V gene lookup returns CDR1 ENHRY and CDR2 SYGVKD.

The genes are TRBV29-1 and TRBJ2-3, with D perhaps matching TRBD2 (6 bases). Germline V gene lookup returns CDR1 SQVTM and CDR2 ANQGSEA. There are 13 residues in the CDR3. With 6 bases removed from V and 1 base from J, the gap between germline ends came to 11 bases. CDR3 residues: CSVRDSRTDTQYF. In DNA, the CDR3 is TGCAGCGTCCGGGACTCACGCACAGATACGCAGTATTTT.